The clone carrying this TCR beta chain has more than one count but fewer than ten. Its cognate antigen is unknown. The V gene end was trimmed by 4 bases and the J gene end by 5 bases; junction bases not matched to a gene: 5. The CDR3 totals 14 residues. Germline CDR1 and CDR2: SGDLS and YYNGEE. This record belongs to a study of beta chain features in type 1 diabetes. Study results and caveats: There was a moderate but significant shortening of TCRB CDR3s in all four CD4+ subsets of Type 1 diabetes patients. The VDJ junctions of type 1 diabetes patients carried fewer insertions and more deletions.

Sequenced material consisted of expressed TCRB transcripts (all of the isolated RNA was reverse transcribed). Profiled with immunoSEQ multiplex PCR; TCRdb holds only in-frame clones, not every one. The sample shows hundreds of thousands of clones, 11% to 15% of them seen only once. The rearrangement uses TRBV9 and TRBJ2-3, with 9 bases aligning to TRBD2. The sequence came from a man between 18 and 35 years old with type 1 diabetes. Material for sequencing was naive CD4+ T cells from blood. The CDR3, as DNA: TGTGCCAGCAGCCCTAGCGGGGTGAAAGATACGCAGTATTTT. It specifies CASSPSGVKDTQYF.